Each of the 17 T cell receptor beta chains below was sequenced from the same sample in a study of technical replicates of blood from several donors. Data came from immunoSEQ multiplex PCR; TCRdb stores just in-frame clones and leaves some out. The sample carries some 85,000 clones, approximately 97% recorded once. Sequenced: T cells isolated from PBMCs. The receptors originated from a human donor in good health.

The chain joins TRBV2 to TRBJ1-5; D remains unclear. The CDR3 has 15 amino acids. Germline V gene data show CDR1 as SNHLY and CDR2 as FYNNEI. V gave up 4 bases and J gave up 2 bases, with 12 bases separating them. CDR3 residues: CASSVRYLGNQPQHF. DNA of the CDR3: TGTGCCAGCAGTGTTAGATATCTGGGCAATCAGCCCCAGCATTTT.

The chain carries TRBV27 and TRBJ1-2, with D possibly being TRBD1 (6 bases). The CDR3 runs 15 residues. The V end was cut by 3 bases, the J end by 2 bases, with 13 bases between. Looked up from germline, CDR1 is MNHEY and CDR2 is SMNVEV (reference sequence). CDR3 in amino acids: CASSFGRGRNYGYTF. CDR3 bases: TGTGCCAGCAGTTTCGGGAGGGGGAGAAACTATGGCTACACCTTC.

This rearrangement joins TRBV5-6 to TRBJ1-1, with a tentative D call TRBD1 (5 bases). The germline V and J ends were trimmed by 4 bases and 1 base, with 17 bases remaining between them. The CDR3 extends over 16 amino acids. Looked up from germline, CDR1 is SGHDT and CDR2 is YYEEEE. The CDR3 region has the DNA TGTGCCAGCAGCCTCAGACCCGGGGGTTGGAACACTGAAGCTTTCTTT. Protein: CASSLRPGGWNTEAFF.

V usage is TRBV29-1 and J usage is TRBJ2-1; perhaps TRBD1 as D (5 bases). The germline CDR1 and CDR2 sequences are SQVTM and ANQGSEA. V lost 5 bases and J 9 bases, leaving 11 bases between the germline ends. CDR3 size: 11 residues. DNA for the CDR3: TGCAGCGTTCAGGGTCGAACTGAGCAGTTCTTC. As protein: CSVQGRTEQFF.

J is TRBJ1-1 and V is TRBV2; D remains ambiguous. Per germline, CDR1 SNHLY and CDR2 FYNNEI. The CDR3 consists of 11 residues. V was clipped by 6 bases and J by 5 bases, with 7 bases between them. CDR3 region: CASSEGTEAFF. CDR3 sequence (DNA): TGTGCCAGCAGCGAGGGAACTGAAGCTTTCTTT.

The chain combines TRBV5-4 with TRBJ1-1; 8 nucleotides agree with TRBD1. CDR1 and CDR2 from the germline V gene are SGHNT and YYREEE (reference sequence). The CDR3 spans 16 residues. V shed 0 bases, J shed 1 base, and the junction held 5 bases outside the gene matches. CDR3 protein: CASSLGAGGQNTEAFF. In DNA form, the CDR3 reads TGTGCCAGCAGCTTGGGGGCAGGGGGCCAGAACACTGAAGCTTTCTTT.

The V and J genes are TRBV11-3 and TRBJ1-3, with D tentatively TRBD1 (6 bases). The V gene lost 5 bases and the J gene lost 2 bases, with 16 bases spanning the gap. Germline V gene sequence: CDR1 SGHNT, CDR2 YENEEA. The CDR3 loop spans 16 amino acids. CDR3 region: CASSQHREGAGNTIYF. The CDR3 DNA reads as TGTGCCAGCAGCCAACACAGGGAAGGCGCTGGAAACACCATATATTTT.

The chain recombines TRBV7-2 with TRBJ2-7; 10 bases are a match to TRBD2. V lost 2 bases, J lost 3 bases, and 1 base stayed unmatched. This CDR3 contains 14 residues. Germline V CDR1 and CDR2: SGHTA, FQGNSA. The CDR3 here is CASSLSGGGYEQYF. CDR3 coding DNA: TGTGCCAGCAGCTTAAGCGGGGGGGGCTACGAGCAGTACTTC.

This clone has only one observation. The rearrangement joins TRBV5-5 to TRBJ2-7; 14 bases agree with TRBD2. This CDR3 spans 15 amino acids. V lost 4 bases, J lost 5 bases, and 5 bases stayed unmatched. CDR1 and CDR2 from the germline V gene are SGHKS and YYEKEE (reference sequence). The CDR3 DNA reads as TGTGCCAGCAGCCTGACTAGCGGGAGGGAGGACGAGCAGTACTTC. This sequence encodes CASSLTSGREDEQYF.

The chain is built from TRBV11-2 and TRBJ2-5; unclear D gene. Trimming left V 1 base short and J 4 bases short, with 10 bases between. The CDR3 sequence is 14 residues long. Germline lookup yields CDR1 SGHAT and CDR2 FQNNGV. The CDR3 loop reads CASSLGQVSETQYF. CDR3 nucleotides: TGTGCCAGCAGCTTAGGGCAGGTGTCAGAGACCCAGTACTTC. The full variable domain, with the rest looked up from reference TRBV11-2 and TRBJ2-5, is EAGVAQSPRYKIIEKRQSVAFWCNPISGHATLYWYQQILGQGPKLLIQFQNNGVVDDSQLPKDRFSAERLKGVDSTLKIQPAKLEDSAVYLCASSLGQVSETQYFGPGTRLLVL.

In this sample, this clone turned up once. The chain employs TRBV28 and TRBJ2-7; 7 nucleotides agree with TRBD1. Trimming cost V 2 bases and J 3 bases; bases outside gene matches: 7. Germline V CDR1 and CDR2: MDHEN, SYDVKM. The CDR3 spans 15 residues. CDR3 sequence: CASSLNNNRGYEQYF. CDR3 in DNA: TGTGCCAGCAGTTTAAACAATAACAGGGGCTACGAGCAGTACTTC.

The V gene is TRBV7-9, the J gene TRBJ2-1, with 9 bases matching TRBD2. Germline CDR1 reads SEHNR; CDR2 reads FQNEAQ (reference sequence). Germline trimming cut 4 bases from V and 6 bases from J; bases unmatched to any gene: 16. This CDR3 has 18 amino acids. The CDR3 spells CASSSGWGTGTSINEQFF. CDR3 bases: TGTGCCAGCAGCTCCGGCTGGGGAACCGGGACTAGCATCAATGAGCAGTTCTTC.

This chain connects TRBV10-3 to TRBJ1-1, with TRBD1 matching over 10 bases. CDR1 ENHRY and CDR2 SYGVKD come from the germline V gene. V gave up 4 bases and J gave up 5 bases; unmatched junction bases: 7. The CDR3 has 15 residues. This CDR3 is CAISGGQGTRTEAFF. The CDR3 coding sequence is TGTGCCATCAGTGGGGGACAGGGGACAAGGACTGAAGCTTTCTTT.

J is TRBJ2-7 and V is TRBV28; TRBD2 agrees at 7 bases. The CDR3 length is 16 residues. The germline CDR1 and CDR2 sequences are MDHEN and SYDVKM. J gave up 0 bases and V 8 bases, and 13 bases lay outside the gene matches. CDR3 sequence: CASCLGRDPSSYEQYF. The CDR3 DNA sequence: TGTGCCAGCTGCCTGGGGAGGGACCCAAGCTCCTACGAGCAGTACTTC.

In nucleotides, the CDR3 is TGTGCCAGCAGCTTCGGACAGTTCGATCCCACTGAAGCTTTCTTT. It yields the protein CASSFGQFDPTEAFF. This rearrangement joins TRBV5-4 to TRBJ1-1, with D tentatively TRBD1 (6 bases). Germline CDR1 and CDR2: SGHNT and YYREEE (reference sequence). Trimming removed 2 bases at V and 4 bases at J, with 15 bases between. The CDR3 covers 15 residues.

This clone was seen more than once but under ten times. CDR3 sequence: CASRTRQGNTEAFF. The DNA for the CDR3 is TGTGCCAGCAGGACCCGACAGGGAAACACTGAAGCTTTCTTT. This chain connects TRBV6-5 to TRBJ1-1, with TRBD1 matching 7 bases. Looked up from germline, CDR1 is MNHEY and CDR2 is SVGAGI. Unmatched junction bases numbered 6, after V lost 6 bases and J lost 2 bases. There are 14 residues in the CDR3.

The V call is TRBV7-2, the J call TRBJ1-4, with D possibly TRBD1 on 6 matching bases. V was trimmed by 3 bases and J by 7 bases, leaving 15 bases between them. CDR1 is SGHTA and CDR2 is FQGNSA in the germline V gene. The CDR3 extends over 15 amino acids. Here the CDR3 reads CASSLEQGRAEKLFF. The CDR3 region has the DNA TGTGCCAGCAGCTTGGAACAGGGCAGGGCTGAAAAACTGTTTTTT.